This TCR beta chain originates from a study of molecular identifiers for immune sequencing clone quantification. The CDR3 runs 13 residues. From germline, CDR1 is SQVTM and CDR2 ANQGSEA. V shed 0 bases and J shed 12 bases, with 18 bases lying between them. Via MiXCR, TCRdb re-called the PCR reads, giving one row per CDR3 protein. This table holds hundreds of thousands of distinct CDR3 sequences, 24% found once. This TCR was recovered from a human donor in good health. Some libraries in this study had Jurkat cell RNA spiked in. Specimen: naive CD8+ T cells from blood, with Jurkat cell RNA spiked in. As for subset: FACS-sorted CD8+CD4-CCR7+CD45RA+ naive T cells. The chain is built from TRBV29-1 and TRBJ2-7, with a possible D match to TRBD2 (6 bases). The DNA for the CDR3 is TGCAGCGTTGAAGATCAGGAGGGTCCAGGGCGGTACTTC. Protein product: CSVEDQEGPGRYF.